A selection of T cell receptor beta chains follows, all from one sample in a study of glioma-infiltrating T cells. TCRdb re-called the multiplex PCR reads through MiXCR, storing one row per CDR3 protein. The table records some 190,000 distinct CDR3 sequences, over 30% of them present only once. Material: glioma tissue, nonneoplastic brain tissue, or PBMCs (not recorded which). Receptor source: a human donor with low-grade glioma or glioblastoma, undergoing nonglioma brain surgery, or in good health (not recorded which). CDR3s include the opening cysteine and the closing phenylalanine or tryptophan. D genes are given only for firm matches. Some rows mark clone size as missing; the rest say once, few, many or name a class of expanded clone.

clone size: many
V gene: TRBV12-3/TRBV12-4
D gene: TRBD2
J gene: TRBJ2-5
CDR3 DNA: TGTGCCAGCAGTTTTGGGGAGGGCAGAAGAGAGACCCAGTACTTC
CDR3 protein: CASSFGEGRRETQYF

clone size: many
V gene: TRBV7-2
D gene: TRBD1
J gene: TRBJ2-7
CDR3 DNA: TGTGCCAGCAAAAAGACAGGGACCTCCTACGAGCAGTACTTC
CDR3 protein: CASKKTGTSYEQYF

clone size: NA
V gene: TRBV29-1
D gene: TRBD1
J gene: TRBJ1-1
CDR3 DNA: TGCAGCGTTCGGGGACAGTTGAACACTGAAGCTTTCTTT
CDR3 protein: CSVRGQLNTEAFF

clone size: NA
V gene: TRBV11-2
D gene: NA
J gene: TRBJ2-1
CDR3 DNA: TGTGCCAGCAGCTTAGATCGGATACGGGAGCATGAGCAGTTCTTC
CDR3 protein: CASSLDRIREHEQFF

clone size: few
V gene: TRBV12-3/TRBV12-4
D gene: NA
J gene: TRBJ2-3
CDR3 DNA: TGTGCCAGCAGCTTAACCCCCCAGGGCCCCAGCACAGATACGCAGTATTTT
CDR3 protein: CASSLTPQGPSTDTQYF

clone size: NA
V gene: TRBV9
D gene: TRBD2
J gene: TRBJ2-7
CDR3 DNA: TGTGCCAGCAGCTCCAGGGTAGCGGGGACCTACGAGCAGTACTTC
CDR3 protein: CASSSRVAGTYEQYF

clone size: many
V gene: TRBV3-1
D gene: NA
J gene: TRBJ2-7
CDR3 DNA: TGTGCCAGCAGTCCCCCCGGACTGTACTCCTACGAGCAGTACTTC
CDR3 protein: CASSPPGLYSYEQYF

clone size: many
V gene: TRBV4-1
D gene: TRBD1
J gene: TRBJ1-5
CDR3 DNA: TGCGCCAGCAGCCAAACACCGGGACAGCACAATCAGCCCCAGCATTTT
CDR3 protein: CASSQTPGQHNQPQHF

clone size: NA
V gene: TRBV29-1
D gene: NA
J gene: TRBJ1-1
CDR3 DNA: TGCAGCGTTGAAGATGCGGGGGCGGGAAGAACTGAAGCTTCCTTT
CDR3 protein: CSVEDAGAGRTEASF

clone size: NA
V gene: TRBV7-8
D gene: NA
J gene: TRBJ2-7
CDR3 DNA: TGTGCCAGCAGCTTTGCTTCTGGAGCGGTAGAGGTCTACGAGCAGTACTTC
CDR3 protein: CASSFASGAVEVYEQYF

clone size: many
V gene: TRBV29-1
D gene: NA
J gene: TRBJ1-2
CDR3 DNA: TGCAGCGTCGGCGGCTCTCCCCTTGATGGCTACACCTTC
CDR3 protein: CSVGGSPLDGYTF

clone size: many
V gene: TRBV7-2
D gene: NA
J gene: TRBJ2-1
CDR3 DNA: TGTGCCAGCAGCTCTCCCACTACCAATGAGCAGTTCTTC
CDR3 protein: CASSSPTTNEQFF

clone size: many
V gene: TRBV3-1
D gene: NA
J gene: TRBJ1-6
CDR3 DNA: TGTGCCAGCAGCCAAGCTCATTCACCCCTCCACTTT
CDR3 protein: CASSQAHSPLHF

clone size: many
V gene: TRBV19
D gene: NA
J gene: TRBJ2-3
CDR3 DNA: TGTGCCAGTAGTATCGCAGGGTCGACGCAGTATTTT
CDR3 protein: CASSIAGSTQYF

clone size: NA
V gene: TRBV11-2
D gene: NA
J gene: TRBJ2-1
CDR3 DNA: TGTGCCAGCAGCCCCGAGTCCCCGGGATTCTACAATGAGCAGTTCTTC
CDR3 protein: CASSPESPGFYNEQFF

clone size: many
V gene: TRBV7-3
D gene: NA
J gene: TRBJ2-1
CDR3 DNA: TGTGCCAGCAGCTTAACGGGGGGTAATGAGCAGTTCTTC
CDR3 protein: CASSLTGGNEQFF

clone size: many
V gene: TRBV5-4
D gene: NA
J gene: TRBJ2-5
CDR3 DNA: TGTGCCAGCAGCTTCCGGGACCGGGTCGAGACCCAGTACTTC
CDR3 protein: CASSFRDRVETQYF

clone size: few
V gene: TRBV11-1
D gene: TRBD1
J gene: TRBJ2-5
CDR3 DNA: TGTGCCAGCAGCATCGGACAGGGAGAAGAGACCCAGTACTTC
CDR3 protein: CASSIGQGEETQYF

clone size: many
V gene: TRBV6-2/TRBV6-3
D gene: NA
J gene: TRBJ2-7
CDR3 DNA: TGTGCCAGCAGTTACCACGGGAGCTCCTACGAGCAGTACTTC
CDR3 protein: CASSYHGSSYEQYF

clone size: many
V gene: TRBV6-1
D gene: NA
J gene: TRBJ1-6
CDR3 DNA: TGTGCCAGCAGTGAACACCGGGTAGATAATTCACCCCTCCACTTT
CDR3 protein: CASSEHRVDNSPLHF

clone size: few
V gene: TRBV5-4
D gene: TRBD1
J gene: TRBJ2-3
CDR3 DNA: TGTGCCAGCAGCCCCTCCGGGACAGAAAGCACAGATACGCAGTATTTT
CDR3 protein: CASSPSGTESTDTQYF

clone size: NA
V gene: TRBV30
D gene: TRBD2
J gene: TRBJ2-7
CDR3 DNA: TGTGCCTGGAGTGTAACTAGCGGAGGAGAGCAGTACTTC
CDR3 protein: CAWSVTSGGEQYF

clone size: many
V gene: TRBV20-1
D gene: TRBD1
J gene: TRBJ1-1
CDR3 DNA: TGCAGTGCTCCTGAAACAGGGGCTCTTCGCGCTTTCTTT
CDR3 protein: CSAPETGALRAFF

clone size: once
V gene: TRBV5-5
D gene: NA
J gene: TRBJ1-4
CDR3 DNA: TGTGCCAGCAGGCTTCTTCTTCAGACCTCAGCAACTAATGAAAAACTGTTTTTT
CDR3 protein: CASRLLLQTSATNEKLFF

clone size: many
V gene: TRBV4-1
D gene: TRBD1
J gene: TRBJ2-3
CDR3 DNA: TGCGCCAGCAGCCAAGAAGGACAGGGGGCAACCGATACGCAGTATTTT
CDR3 protein: CASSQEGQGATDTQYF

clone size: many
V gene: TRBV7-3
D gene: NA
J gene: TRBJ2-7
CDR3 DNA: TGTGCCAGCAGCCCGTCGAAGACGGCTTCCTACGAGCAGTACTTC
CDR3 protein: CASSPSKTASYEQYF

clone size: many
V gene: TRBV20-1
D gene: NA
J gene: TRBJ2-4
CDR3 DNA: TGCAGTGCCAAAAGCAGGGGATTCAAAAACATTCAGTACTTC
CDR3 protein: CSAKSRGFKNIQYF

clone size: many
V gene: TRBV7-9
D gene: NA
J gene: TRBJ1-5
CDR3 DNA: TGTGCCAGCAGCTTAGAGGAGGAAAATCAGCCCCAGCATTTT
CDR3 protein: CASSLEEENQPQHF

clone size: NA
V gene: TRBV7-3
D gene: TRBD1
J gene: TRBJ2-7
CDR3 DNA: TGTGCCAGCAGCCCACCCTTCCGGACAGGGAGGCCCTACGAGCAGTACTTC
CDR3 protein: CASSPPFRTGRPYEQYF

clone size: NA
V gene: TRBV6-2/TRBV6-3
D gene: TRBD2
J gene: TRBJ2-7
CDR3 DNA: TGTGCCAGCAGTTCGACCCACTATAGCGGGAGCGTGGGCTACGCGCAGTACTTC
CDR3 protein: CASSSTHYSGSVGYAQYF

clone size: many
V gene: TRBV19
D gene: NA
J gene: TRBJ1-1
CDR3 DNA: TGTGCCAGTAGTACGGACCTGAACACTGAAGCTTTCTTT
CDR3 protein: CASSTDLNTEAFF

clone size: few
V gene: TRBV4-3
D gene: NA
J gene: TRBJ1-1
CDR3 DNA: TGCGCCAGCAGCCAAGCGGGGAACACTGAAGCTTTCTTT
CDR3 protein: CASSQAGNTEAFF

clone size: many
V gene: TRBV2
D gene: TRBD2
J gene: TRBJ2-2
CDR3 DNA: TGTGCCAGCAGCAGACTAGCGGGAAAGAACACCGGGGAGCTGTTTTTT
CDR3 protein: CASSRLAGKNTGELFF

clone size: many
V gene: TRBV6-1
D gene: NA
J gene: TRBJ2-7
CDR3 DNA: TGTGCCAGCACCTGGAGGACCCAATACGAGCAGTACTTC
CDR3 protein: CASTWRTQYEQYF

clone size: many
V gene: TRBV7-2
D gene: TRBD2
J gene: TRBJ2-7
CDR3 DNA: TGTGCCAGCAGCTTAGAGGCGGGAGGAGGGTCCTACGAGCAGTACTTC
CDR3 protein: CASSLEAGGGSYEQYF

clone size: many
V gene: TRBV6-1
D gene: TRBD1
J gene: TRBJ2-7
CDR3 DNA: TGTGCCAGCAGCACAGGGGCCTACGAGCAGTACTTC
CDR3 protein: CASSTGAYEQYF

clone size: many
V gene: TRBV28
D gene: NA
J gene: TRBJ1-1
CDR3 DNA: TGTGCCAGCAGTTTAGGGGGGCGGACTGAAGCTTTCTTT
CDR3 protein: CASSLGGRTEAFF

clone size: many
V gene: TRBV20-1
D gene: TRBD2
J gene: TRBJ2-7
CDR3 DNA: TGCAGTGCTAGGGGAACTTCGACTAGCGGAACTTCCTACGAGCAGTACTTC
CDR3 protein: CSARGTSTSGTSYEQYF

clone size: few
V gene: TRBV5-1
D gene: TRBD2
J gene: TRBJ2-1
CDR3 DNA: TGCGCCAGCAGCTCTGGACTAGTCTCCTACAATGAGCAGTTCTTC
CDR3 protein: CASSSGLVSYNEQFF

clone size: many
V gene: TRBV4-1
D gene: NA
J gene: TRBJ1-1
CDR3 DNA: TGCGCCAGCAGCCTAAAGCCGGGGGCAAACACTGAAGCTTTCTTT
CDR3 protein: CASSLKPGANTEAFF

clone size: NA
V gene: TRBV27
D gene: TRBD2
J gene: TRBJ2-5
CDR3 DNA: TGTGTTAGCAGTTTTCGGGGACTATCAGAGCAAGAGACCCAGTACTTC
CDR3 protein: CVSSFRGLSEQETQYF

clone size: NA
V gene: TRBV7-2
D gene: NA
J gene: TRBJ1-3
CDR3 DNA: TGTGCCAGCAGCTTAGCGCCCGTCCTCTCTGGAAACACCATATATTTT
CDR3 protein: CASSLAPVLSGNTIYF

clone size: NA
V gene: TRBV12-3/TRBV12-4
D gene: TRBD2
J gene: TRBJ2-2
CDR3 DNA: TGTGCCAGCAGAGCCTTAGCGGGAGGGACCGGGGAGCTGTTTTTT
CDR3 protein: CASRALAGGTGELFF

clone size: many
V gene: TRBV10-3
D gene: TRBD2
J gene: TRBJ2-7
CDR3 DNA: TGTGCCATCAGTGAGTCTAGCGGGAGTCAGTACTTC
CDR3 protein: CAISESSGSQYF

clone size: NA
V gene: TRBV28
D gene: NA
J gene: TRBJ2-5
CDR3 DNA: TGTGCCAGCAGTTCCCAGACCCAGTACTTC
CDR3 protein: CASSSQTQYF